This T cell receptor (beta chain) was obtained from a study of blood T cells in healthy people across ages. This CDR3 has 15 amino acids. The ends lost 4 bases at V and 0 bases at J; junction bases unmatched: 4. CDR1 and CDR2 (germline): SGHTA, FQGNSA. For the second PCR, which ran for 7 to 11 cycles, a sample-barcoded 5' primer and a J-beta primer mix were used. TCRdb passed the 5' RACE reads through MiXCR, listing each CDR3 protein once. The sample lists about 1.7 million distinct CDR3 sequences; 28% were seen once. Sequenced: blood. The rearrangement links TRBV7-2 to TRBJ2-7; TRBD2 matches at 9 bases. The TCR originated in a woman in her thirties in good health. The CDR3 DNA is TGTGCCAGCAGCTCTTCTAGCGGGGTCTCCTACGAGCAGTACTTC. It yields the protein CASSSSSGVSYEQYF. The full variable domain, its missing parts supplied by reference TRBV7-2 and TRBJ2-7, is GAGVSQSPSNKVTEKGKDVELRCDPISGHTALYWYRQSLGQGLEFLIYFQGNSAPDKSGLPSDRFSAERTGGSVSTLTIQRTQQEDSAVYLCASSSSSGVSYEQYFGPGTRLTVT.